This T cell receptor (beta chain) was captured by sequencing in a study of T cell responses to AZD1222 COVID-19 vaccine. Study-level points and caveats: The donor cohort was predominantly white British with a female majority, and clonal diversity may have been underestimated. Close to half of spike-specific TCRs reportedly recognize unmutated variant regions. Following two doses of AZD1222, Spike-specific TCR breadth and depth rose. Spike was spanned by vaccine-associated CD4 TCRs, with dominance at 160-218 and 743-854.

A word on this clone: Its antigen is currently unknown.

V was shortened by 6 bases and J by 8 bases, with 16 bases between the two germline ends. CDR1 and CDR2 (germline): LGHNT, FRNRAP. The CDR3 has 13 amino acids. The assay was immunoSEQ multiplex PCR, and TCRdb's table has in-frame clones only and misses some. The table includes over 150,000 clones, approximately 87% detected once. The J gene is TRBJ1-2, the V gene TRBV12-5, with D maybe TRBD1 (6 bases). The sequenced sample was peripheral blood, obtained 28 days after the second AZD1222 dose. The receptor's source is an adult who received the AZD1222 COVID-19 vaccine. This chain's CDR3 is CASGWDTRRGYTF. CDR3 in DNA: TGTGCTAGTGGCTGGGACACCCGTCGGGGCTACACCTTC.